The rows below give T cell receptor beta chains drawn from one sample of a study of blood T cell repertoires in COVID-19. Here immunoSEQ multiplex PCR was the method, and the copy in TCRdb shows in-frame clones only, minus some. There are 90,000 or so clones in the sample; around 93% occur only once, and 1.8% lies in the top ten. Sequences were obtained from peripheral blood. These receptors were collected from a human donor with active COVID-19. The donor label of this sample is uncertain. Both conserved end residues are part of each CDR3. Fields, in order: V gene, D gene, clone size, J gene, CDR3 protein, CDR3 DNA. D genes are given only for firm matches. Clone size is given for some rows only: seen once, a few or many times, or a class if the clone is expanded.

TRBV9	TRBD2	NA	TRBJ2-3	CASSVGGGTTDTQYF	TGTGCCAGCAGCGTAGGCGGGGGGACGACAGATACGCAGTATTTT
TRBV7-9	TRBD2	NA	TRBJ2-2	CASSEPRATGEGPSGELFF	TGTGCCAGCAGCGAACCGAGGGCCACGGGGGAGGGACCTTCCGGGGAGCTGTTTTTT
TRBV9	NA	NA	TRBJ2-1	CASSTQGSYNEQFF	TGTGCCAGCAGCACCCAGGGGTCCTACAATGAGCAGTTCTTC
TRBV9	NA	once	TRBJ1-2	CASSVAGGMHGYTF	TGTGCCAGCAGCGTAGCTGGAGGCATGCATGGCTACACCTTC
TRBV19	NA	once	TRBJ1-1	CASSPPLGHTPEGYTEAFF	TGTGCCAGTAGTCCCCCATTGGGACACACTCCTGAAGGATACACTGAAGCTTTCTTT
TRBV28	TRBD1	NA	TRBJ2-1	CASKPDRGQGANEQFF	TGTGCCAGCAAACCCGACAGGGGACAGGGGGCAAATGAGCAGTTCTTC
TRBV5-6	TRBD2	NA	TRBJ2-3	CASSYIAGTSTDTQYF	TGTGCCAGCAGCTACATAGCGGGGACTAGCACAGATACGCAGTATTTT
TRBV28	TRBD1	NA	TRBJ2-5	CASSSTGVQETQYF	TGTGCCAGCAGCTCGACAGGGGTACAAGAGACCCAGTACTTC
TRBV6-5	NA	NA	TRBJ2-1	CASSYSLTRDEQFF	TGTGCCAGCAGTTACTCGCTAACCCGCGATGAGCAGTTCTTC
TRBV5-4	NA	NA	TRBJ1-6	CASSSDSGDNSPLHF	TGTGCCAGCAGCTCCGATAGCGGAGATAATTCACCCCTCCACTTT
TRBV9	NA	NA	TRBJ2-6	CASSVGPLVTSGANVLTF	TGTGCCAGCAGCGTTGGGCCCTTAGTAACCTCTGGGGCCAACGTCCTGACTTTC
TRBV7-9	NA	once	TRBJ2-7	CASSPPLETEPYYEQYF	TGTGCCAGCAGCCCTCCCCTTGAGACTGAGCCCTACTACGAGCAGTACTTC
TRBV27	TRBD2	NA	TRBJ2-5	CASSLSRLAGTQETQYF	TGTGCCAGCAGTTTATCGAGGTTAGCGGGGACCCAAGAGACCCAGTACTTC
TRBV6-1	TRBD2	NA	TRBJ2-7	CASSEGLADSYEQYF	TGTGCCAGCAGTGAAGGACTAGCGGACTCCTACGAGCAGTACTTC
TRBV5-1	TRBD1	NA	TRBJ1-2	CASSPTDRIYGYTF	TGCGCCAGCAGCCCCACGGACAGGATCTATGGCTACACCTTC
TRBV7-9	TRBD2	once	TRBJ2-5	CASSLVSLAGGARMETQYF	TGTGCCAGCAGCTTAGTCAGTCTAGCGGGGGGGGCGAGGATGGAGACCCAGTACTTC
TRBV23-1	NA	NA	TRBJ1-4	CASRTAAGEKLFF	TGCGCCAGCAGGACAGCGGCGGGAGAAAAACTGTTTTTT
TRBV5-4	NA	NA	TRBJ2-5	CASSLGGRLIETQYF	TGTGCCAGCAGCTTGGGGGGGCGCTTAATAGAGACCCAGTACTTC
TRBV6-5	NA	NA	TRBJ1-6	CASARKKQSPLHF	TGTGCCAGCGCCCGAAAAAAGCAATCACCCCTCCACTTT
TRBV7-2	TRBD1	NA	TRBJ1-2	CASSPPDRDRANYGYTF	TGTGCCAGCAGCCCGCCCGACAGGGATCGAGCTAACTATGGCTACACCTTC
TRBV11-2	TRBD2	few	TRBJ2-7	CASSPGGTYEQYF	TGTGCCAGCAGCCCCGGGGGGACCTACGAGCAGTACTTC
TRBV7-5	NA	NA	TRBJ1-1	CARSCGGNTEAFF	TGTGCCAGAAGCTGCGGCGGTAACACTGAAGCTTTCTTT
TRBV2	TRBD1	NA	TRBJ2-4	CASSGTVLAKNIQYF	TGTGCCAGCAGCGGGACAGTCTTAGCCAAAAACATTCAGTACTTC
TRBV10-3	TRBD1	NA	TRBJ1-6	CAISRDGDRNNSPLHF	TGTGCCATCAGTCGCGACGGGGACAGAAATAATTCACCCCTCCACTTT
TRBV11-2	NA	NA	TRBJ2-3	CASSFAGPSTDTQYF	TGTGCCAGCAGCTTTGCGGGACCTAGCACAGATACGCAGTATTTT
TRBV5-1	TRBD2	NA	TRBJ2-3	CASSLAGGLTDTQYF	TGCGCCAGCAGCTTGGCGGGGGGGCTTACAGATACGCAGTATTTT
TRBV9	NA	NA	TRBJ1-6	CASSVDGVGNSPLHF	TGTGCCAGCAGCGTAGACGGGGTTGGTAATTCACCCCTCCACTTT
TRBV4-2	TRBD1	NA	TRBJ1-1	CASSQEGQGDTEAFF	TGTGCCAGCAGCCAAGAGGGACAGGGTGACACTGAAGCTTTCTTT
TRBV5-5	TRBD2	NA	TRBJ2-7	CASSLTWGGYEQYF	TGTGCCAGCAGCCTGACTTGGGGGGGCTACGAGCAGTACTTC
TRBV9	NA	NA	TRBJ2-2	CASSVAGATGELFF	TGTGCCAGCAGCGTGGCGGGGGCCACCGGGGAGCTGTTTTTT
TRBV21-1	NA	NA	TRBJ1-1	CASSKWRMNTEAFF	TGTGCCAGCAGCAAATGGAGGATGAACACTGAAGCTTTCTTT
TRBV7-2	NA	NA	TRBJ2-4	CASSWGALAKNIQYF	TGTGCCAGCAGCTGGGGAGCACTAGCCAAAAACATTCAGTACTTC
TRBV5-1	NA	NA	TRBJ1-6	CASSLATSGPRRGNSPLHF	TGCGCCAGCAGCTTGGCCACCTCCGGGCCCCGGCGGGGTAATTCACCCCTCCACTTT
TRBV27	NA	NA	TRBJ2-1	CASSFSGGTKFF	TGTGCCAGCAGTTTTAGTGGGGGGACCAAGTTCTTC
TRBV6-5	NA	NA	TRBJ1-5	CASPGKEGNQPQHF	TGTGCCAGCCCAGGGAAGGAAGGCAATCAGCCCCAGCATTTT
TRBV28	NA	NA	TRBJ1-1	CASSPLTGSNTEAFF	TGTGCCAGCAGCCCACTGACAGGTTCCAACACTGAAGCTTTCTTT
TRBV4-2	TRBD1	NA	TRBJ1-5	CASSQTTGSGNQPQHF	TGTGCCAGCAGCCAGACGACAGGGAGCGGCAATCAGCCCCAGCATTTT
TRBV27	TRBD1	once	TRBJ2-6	CASRQGAVGANVLTF	TGTGCCAGCAGACAGGGGGCGGTTGGGGCCAACGTCCTGACTTTC
TRBV5-1	TRBD2	NA	TRBJ2-1	CASSWGNRGGPNEQFF	TGCGCCAGCAGCTGGGGAAACCGCGGGGGGCCCAATGAGCAGTTCTTC
TRBV7-3	NA	once	TRBJ1-1	CASSLRRDTEAFF	TGTGCCAGCAGCCTAAGACGGGACACTGAAGCTTTCTTT
TRBV11-2	NA	NA	TRBJ1-1	CASSLGTIEDTEAFF	TGTGCCAGCAGCTTAGGGACAATCGAGGACACTGAAGCTTTCTTT
TRBV6-5	TRBD2	NA	TRBJ2-1	CASSKLAGGMNEQFF	TGTGCCAGCAGTAAGTTAGCGGGGGGGATGAATGAGCAGTTCTTC
TRBV3-1/TRBV3-2	NA	NA	TRBJ2-3	CASSEAHTDTQYF	TGTGCCAGCAGCGAGGCACACACAGATACGCAGTATTTT
TRBV27	NA	NA	TRBJ1-2	CATQAGYGYTF	TGTGCCACCCAGGCAGGCTATGGCTACACCTTC
TRBV28	NA	NA	TRBJ1-2	CASRGQSYGYTF	TGTGCCAGCAGGGGACAATCCTATGGCTACACCTTC
TRBV4-1	TRBD1	NA	TRBJ1-6	CASSQDRQGLFSPLHF	TGCGCCAGCAGCCAAGACCGACAGGGTCTTTTTTCACCCCTCCACTTT
TRBV18	NA	NA	TRBJ2-2	CASSPWRLSNTGELFF	TGTGCCAGCTCACCCTGGCGGCTATCGAACACCGGGGAGCTGTTTTTT
TRBV3-1/TRBV3-2	TRBD1	NA	TRBJ1-6	CASSPGGIRGYSPLHF	TGTGCCAGCAGCCCAGGTGGGATCAGGGGGTATTCACCCCTCCACTTT
TRBV2	TRBD1	few	TRBJ2-7	CASDLGQGAVEQYF	TGTGCCAGCGATCTTGGACAGGGGGCGGTCGAGCAGTACTTC
TRBV27	TRBD1	NA	TRBJ1-3	CASGFGTGAGNTIYF	TGTGCCAGCGGATTCGGGACAGGGGCTGGAAACACCATATATTTT
TRBV10-3	TRBD2	NA	TRBJ2-3	CAISGTRGDTQYF	TGTGCCATCAGTGGGACTAGGGGTGATACGCAGTATTTT
TRBV7-2	NA	NA	TRBJ1-2	CASSRRGGHYGYTF	TGTGCCAGCAGCCGCCGGGGGGGCCACTATGGCTACACCTTC
TRBV5-1	TRBD1	NA	TRBJ2-2	CASRGQGNTGELFF	TGCGCCAGCAGGGGACAGGGCAACACCGGGGAGCTGTTTTTT